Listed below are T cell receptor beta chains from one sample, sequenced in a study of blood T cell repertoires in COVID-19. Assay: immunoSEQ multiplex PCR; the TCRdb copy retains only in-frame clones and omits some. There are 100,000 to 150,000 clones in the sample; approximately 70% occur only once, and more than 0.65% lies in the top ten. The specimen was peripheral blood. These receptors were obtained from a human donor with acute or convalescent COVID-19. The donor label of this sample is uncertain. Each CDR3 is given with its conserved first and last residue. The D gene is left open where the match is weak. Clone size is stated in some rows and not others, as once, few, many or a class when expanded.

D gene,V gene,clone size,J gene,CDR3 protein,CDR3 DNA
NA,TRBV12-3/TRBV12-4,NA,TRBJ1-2,CASSLRAYGYTF,TGTGCCAGCAGTTTGAGGGCGTATGGCTACACCTTC
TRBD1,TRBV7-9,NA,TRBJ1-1,CASSLLSGGNTEAFF,TGTGCCAGCAGCTTGCTTTCAGGGGGCAACACTGAAGCTTTCTTT
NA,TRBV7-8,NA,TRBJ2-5,CASSLATGQETQYF,TGTGCCAGCAGCTTAGCGACAGGCCAAGAGACCCAGTACTTC
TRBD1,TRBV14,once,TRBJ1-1,CASIVRTGGNSEAFF,TGTGCCAGTATTGTCCGGACAGGGGGCAATTCTGAAGCTTTCTTT
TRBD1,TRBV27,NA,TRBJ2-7,CASSLTGTGGMYEQYF,TGTGCCAGCAGTTTGACGGGGACAGGGGGTATGTACGAGCAGTACTTC
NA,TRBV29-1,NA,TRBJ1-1,CSAYRDSQAFF,TGCAGCGCCTACCGGGACTCCCAAGCTTTCTTT
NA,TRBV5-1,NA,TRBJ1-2,CASSLTTRYGYTF,TGCGCCAGCAGCTTGACCACAAGATATGGCTACACCTTC
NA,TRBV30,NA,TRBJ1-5,CAWSVRGNQPQHF,TGTGCCTGGAGTGTGAGGGGCAATCAGCCCCAGCATTTT
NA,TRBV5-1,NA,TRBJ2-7,CASSGQGLNEQYF,TGCGCCAGCAGCGGGCAGGGGTTGAACGAGCAGTACTTC
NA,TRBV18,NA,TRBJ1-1,CASSPPRAGGTEAFF,TGTGCCAGCTCACCCCCAAGGGCGGGAGGCACTGAAGCTTTCTTT
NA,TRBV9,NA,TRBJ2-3,CASSVSPSSDTQYF,TGTGCCAGCAGCGTGAGCCCTTCGTCAGATACGCAGTATTTT
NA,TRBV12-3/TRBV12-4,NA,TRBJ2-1,CASSLVTGNEQFF,TGTGCCAGCAGTTTAGTTACAGGGAATGAGCAGTTCTTC
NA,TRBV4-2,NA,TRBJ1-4,CASSQVGDNEKLFF,TGTGCCAGCAGCCAAGTAGGGGATAATGAAAAACTGTTTTTT
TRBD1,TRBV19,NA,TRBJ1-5,CASSTGQGRSNQPQHF,TGTGCCAGTAGTACCGGACAGGGAAGAAGCAATCAGCCCCAGCATTTT
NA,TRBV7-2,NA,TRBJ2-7,CASSLGSGPFPEQYF,TGTGCCAGCAGCCTCGGTAGCGGACCCTTTCCCGAGCAGTACTTC
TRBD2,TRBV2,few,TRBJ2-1,CASNNLAGGTNEQFF,TGTGCCAGCAATAACCTAGCGGGGGGCACAAATGAGCAGTTCTTC
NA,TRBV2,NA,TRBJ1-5,CASSIQGSWNQPQHF,TGTGCCAGCAGTATACAGGGTAGTTGGAATCAGCCCCAGCATTTT
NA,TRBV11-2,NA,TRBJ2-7,CASSLDGGRVEQYF,TGTGCCAGCAGCTTAGACGGGGGGCGGGTCGAGCAGTACTTC
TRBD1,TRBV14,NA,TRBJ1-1,CASKRGQNTEAFF,TGTGCCAGCAAAAGGGGGCAGAACACTGAAGCTTTCTTT
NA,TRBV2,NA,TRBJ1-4,CASSEVGEEEKLFF,TGTGCCAGCAGTGAGGTGGGGGAGGAGGAAAAACTGTTTTTT
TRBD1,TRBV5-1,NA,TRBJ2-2,CASSLGQGNTGELFF,TGCGCCAGCAGCTTAGGACAGGGGAACACCGGGGAGCTGTTTTTT
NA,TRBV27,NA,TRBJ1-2,CASSPLGYPNYGYTF,TGTGCCAGCAGTCCCCTGGGCTACCCAAACTATGGCTACACCTTC
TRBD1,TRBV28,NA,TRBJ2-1,CASSPNPGQGVNEQFF,TGTGCCAGCAGCCCTAATCCGGGACAGGGGGTGAATGAGCAGTTCTTC
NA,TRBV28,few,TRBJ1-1,CASSPNPRQALNTEAFF,TGTGCCAGCAGCCCTAACCCCCGACAGGCCTTGAACACTGAAGCTTTCTTT
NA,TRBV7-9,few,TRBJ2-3,CASSLDGPGGTDTQYF,TGTGCCAGCAGCTTAGATGGCCCGGGGGGCACAGATACGCAGTATTTT
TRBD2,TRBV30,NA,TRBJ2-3,CAWSLRGDSTDTQYF,TGTGCCTGGAGTTTGCGGGGGGATAGCACAGATACGCAGTATTTT
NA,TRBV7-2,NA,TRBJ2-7,CASSNGFYEQYF,TGTGCCAGCAGCAACGGGTTCTACGAGCAGTACTTC
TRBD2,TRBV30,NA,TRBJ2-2,CAWSGVAGTGELFF,TGTGCCTGGAGTGGGGTAGCGGGGACCGGGGAGCTGTTTTTT
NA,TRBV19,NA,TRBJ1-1,CASSGLRQSAEAFF,TGTGCCAGTAGTGGTTTGAGACAGAGCGCTGAAGCTTTCTTT
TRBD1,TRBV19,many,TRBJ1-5,CASSIGSGGDSFNQPQHF,TGTGCCAGTAGTATAGGATCGGGCGGGGACAGCTTCAATCAGCCCCAGCATTTT
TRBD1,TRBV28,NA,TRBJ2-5,CASRSSPFKQGAWETQYF,TGTGCCAGCAGATCAAGCCCTTTTAAACAGGGGGCGTGGGAGACCCAGTACTTC
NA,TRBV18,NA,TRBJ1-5,CASSPGEGLKNQPQHF,TGTGCCAGCTCACCAGGGGAGGGACTGAAGAATCAGCCCCAGCATTTT
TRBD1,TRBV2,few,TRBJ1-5,CASRTGGWQPQHF,TGTGCCAGCAGGACAGGGGGCTGGCAGCCCCAGCATTTT
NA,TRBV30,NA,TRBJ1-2,CAWRRDGFGGYTF,TGTGCCTGGAGGAGGGATGGCTTTGGTGGCTACACCTTC
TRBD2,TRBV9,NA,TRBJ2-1,CASSVLAGGLSSYNEQFF,TGTGCCAGCAGCGTCCTAGCGGGGGGCCTTAGCTCCTACAATGAGCAGTTCTTC
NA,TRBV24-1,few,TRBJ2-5,CATSLSGETQYF,TGTGCCACCAGTCTGAGCGGAGAGACCCAGTACTTC
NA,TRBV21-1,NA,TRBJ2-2,CASSNPDRESTGELFF,TGTGCCAGCAGCAACCCGGACAGGGAGTCGACCGGGGAGCTGTTTTTT
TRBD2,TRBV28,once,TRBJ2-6,CASIGGGAPGGANVLTF,TGTGCCAGCATCGGCGGGGGGGCCCCGGGGGGGGCCAACGTCCTGACTTTC
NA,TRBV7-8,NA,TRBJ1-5,CASSRTDQPQHF,TGTGCCAGCAGCCGAACAGATCAGCCCCAGCATTTT
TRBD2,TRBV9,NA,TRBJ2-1,CASSVVRLAKNNEQFF,TGTGCCAGCAGCGTAGTGAGACTAGCGAAGAACAATGAGCAGTTCTTC